A selection of T cell receptor beta chains follows, all from one sample in a study of regulatory T cells in long-lasting Graves disease. TCRdb passed the multiplex PCR reads through MiXCR, listing each CDR3 protein once. The sample consists of 300,000 to 400,000 distinct CDR3 sequences, less than 20% of them appearing once. The specimen comprised peripheral blood mononuclear cells (PBMCs), sampled when the disease was refractory, from a patient treated with antithyroid drugs. The receptors were sampled from a female donor with Graves disease. The CDR3 runs from the conserved cysteine through the conserved F or W. D genes are given only for firm matches. Not every row has a clone size; where given, it reads once, few, many or a size class.

cdr3_nt: TGTGCCTGGGCTACAGGGGGTGGCTACAATGAGCAGTTCTTC
cdr3_aa: CAWATGGGYNEQFF
clone_size: few
j_call: TRBJ2-1
d_call: TRBD1
v_call: TRBV30

cdr3_nt: TGTGCCAGCAGCTTGGGTGGGGGACAGGCCTTCGCTTACACTGAAGCTTTCTTT
cdr3_aa: CASSLGGGQAFAYTEAFF
clone_size: -
j_call: TRBJ1-1
d_call: TRBD1
v_call: TRBV7-3

cdr3_nt: TGTGCCAGCTCACCACCGGGACTCTCGGCTCAGCCCCAGCATTTT
cdr3_aa: CASSPPGLSAQPQHF
clone_size: -
j_call: TRBJ1-5
d_call: -
v_call: TRBV18

cdr3_nt: TGTGCCAGCAGCCTGACGATGGTCTGGGGGTCAAGGACTGAAGCTTTCTTT
cdr3_aa: CASSLTMVWGSRTEAFF
clone_size: few
j_call: TRBJ1-1
d_call: -
v_call: TRBV5-6

cdr3_nt: TGTGCCAGCAGCCCCGCCTACTACGAGCAGTACTTC
cdr3_aa: CASSPAYYEQYF
clone_size: -
j_call: TRBJ2-7
d_call: -
v_call: TRBV14

cdr3_nt: TGTGCCTGGAGTGTTTTGGATAATTCACCCCTCCACTTT
cdr3_aa: CAWSVLDNSPLHF
clone_size: many
j_call: TRBJ1-6
d_call: -
v_call: TRBV30

cdr3_nt: TGTGCCAGCAGCACGACTAGCGGGACCACGAACACCGGGGAGCTGTTTTTT
cdr3_aa: CASSTTSGTTNTGELFF
clone_size: -
j_call: TRBJ2-2
d_call: TRBD2
v_call: TRBV7-9

cdr3_nt: TGTGCCAGTAGTATAATCGGACGGCCGGATCAGCCCCAGCATTTT
cdr3_aa: CASSIIGRPDQPQHF
clone_size: -
j_call: TRBJ1-5
d_call: -
v_call: TRBV19

cdr3_nt: TGTGCCAGTACCCGAGGGACAGGGTTTAAATATGGCTACACCTTC
cdr3_aa: CASTRGTGFKYGYTF
clone_size: many
j_call: TRBJ1-2
d_call: TRBD1
v_call: TRBV19

cdr3_nt: TGCAGTGCTAGAGATATACAGGGATTTAAGGAGCAGTACTTC
cdr3_aa: CSARDIQGFKEQYF
clone_size: many
j_call: TRBJ2-7
d_call: -
v_call: TRBV20-1

cdr3_nt: TGCAGTGCTAGATTAAAAGGGGGACGGAACTATGGCTACACCTTC
cdr3_aa: CSARLKGGRNYGYTF
clone_size: many
j_call: TRBJ1-2
d_call: -
v_call: TRBV20-1

cdr3_nt: TGTGCCAGCAAACTAACGTTAAATAGCAATCAGCCCCAGCATTTT
cdr3_aa: CASKLTLNSNQPQHF
clone_size: many
j_call: TRBJ1-5
d_call: -
v_call: TRBV28

cdr3_nt: TGTGTCACTGGGACAGGGGGCTCCTACGAGCAGTACTTC
cdr3_aa: CVTGTGGSYEQYF
clone_size: many
j_call: TRBJ2-7
d_call: TRBD1
v_call: TRBV2

cdr3_nt: TGTGCCAGCAGAACCGAACACGGTAGTGCGAACACTGAAGCTTTCTTT
cdr3_aa: CASRTEHGSANTEAFF
clone_size: many
j_call: TRBJ1-1
d_call: -
v_call: TRBV6-1

cdr3_nt: TGTGCCAGCAGGGGACAGGGGGAGGAGACCCAGTACTTC
cdr3_aa: CASRGQGEETQYF
clone_size: few
j_call: TRBJ2-5
d_call: TRBD1
v_call: TRBV6-1

cdr3_nt: TGTGCCAGCAGAAACAGGGAGAACGCTGAAGCTTTCTTT
cdr3_aa: CASRNRENAEAFF
clone_size: -
j_call: TRBJ1-1
d_call: -
v_call: TRBV6-2/TRBV6-3

cdr3_nt: TGTGCCAGCAGTCCCCCACGGCCACAGCCCCAGCATTTT
cdr3_aa: CASSPPRPQPQHF
clone_size: many
j_call: TRBJ1-5
d_call: -
v_call: TRBV28

cdr3_nt: TGTGCCAGCAGTCCCGGGACAGTGAACACCGGGGAGCTGTTTTTT
cdr3_aa: CASSPGTVNTGELFF
clone_size: many
j_call: TRBJ2-2
d_call: TRBD1
v_call: TRBV11-2

cdr3_nt: TGTGCCAGCAGTTTTGGAGGGGATGGCTACACCTTC
cdr3_aa: CASSFGGDGYTF
clone_size: many
j_call: TRBJ1-2
d_call: -
v_call: TRBV28

cdr3_nt: TGTGCCAGCAGCGGCCGGGGGGCACAAGGAAACACCATATATTTT
cdr3_aa: CASSGRGAQGNTIYF
clone_size: -
j_call: TRBJ1-3
d_call: -
v_call: TRBV6-1

cdr3_nt: TGCAGTGCTAGAATGGGCGCCTCTAACTATGGCTACACCTTC
cdr3_aa: CSARMGASNYGYTF
clone_size: -
j_call: TRBJ1-2
d_call: -
v_call: TRBV20-1

cdr3_nt: TGTGCCAGCAGCGGCCGGGACAGTAACAACGAGCAGTACTTC
cdr3_aa: CASSGRDSNNEQYF
clone_size: -
j_call: TRBJ2-7
d_call: TRBD1
v_call: TRBV7-9

cdr3_nt: TGTGCCAGCAGTTTCACAGGGGGCTCATATGGCTACACCTTC
cdr3_aa: CASSFTGGSYGYTF
clone_size: many
j_call: TRBJ1-2
d_call: TRBD1
v_call: TRBV6-5

cdr3_nt: TGTGCCAGTAGTACCCCGCTCGGGACAGATCAGCCCCAGCATTTT
cdr3_aa: CASSTPLGTDQPQHF
clone_size: -
j_call: TRBJ1-5
d_call: TRBD1
v_call: TRBV19

cdr3_nt: TGTGCCACCAGCCCAAGGGGACAGGGGGCCGTCTATGGCTACACCTTC
cdr3_aa: CATSPRGQGAVYGYTF
clone_size: many
j_call: TRBJ1-2
d_call: TRBD1
v_call: TRBV24-1

cdr3_nt: TGTGCCAGCAGCCACGGGGGTGGAGATTACGAGCAGTACTTC
cdr3_aa: CASSHGGGDYEQYF
clone_size: -
j_call: TRBJ2-7
d_call: -
v_call: TRBV7-9

cdr3_nt: TGTGCCAGCAGCTTGGGACTTGTCTACGAGCAGTACTTC
cdr3_aa: CASSLGLVYEQYF
clone_size: many
j_call: TRBJ2-7
d_call: -
v_call: TRBV12-3/TRBV12-4

cdr3_nt: TGTGCCAGCAGTGAAGGGGAGGGCTCTGGAAACACCATATATTTT
cdr3_aa: CASSEGEGSGNTIYF
clone_size: many
j_call: TRBJ1-3
d_call: -
v_call: TRBV2

cdr3_nt: TGCAGTGCTAGAGCAGGGCTAGCGGCTCTTGACACCGGGGAGCTGTTTTTT
cdr3_aa: CSARAGLAALDTGELFF
clone_size: few
j_call: TRBJ2-2
d_call: TRBD2
v_call: TRBV20-1

cdr3_nt: TGTGCCATTTCTCAGGGGGCCTCGGGCCAGCCCCAGCATTTT
cdr3_aa: CAISQGASGQPQHF
clone_size: -
j_call: TRBJ1-5
d_call: TRBD1
v_call: TRBV10-3

cdr3_nt: TGTGCCACCAGTGATTTGGGCGCAGGGGAAGAGACCCAGTACTTC
cdr3_aa: CATSDLGAGEETQYF
clone_size: few
j_call: TRBJ2-5
d_call: -
v_call: TRBV24-1

cdr3_nt: TGTGCCAGCAGTCAGCCCCCTGGGACTAGCGGGAGACTAGGGGAGCTGTTTTTT
cdr3_aa: CASSQPPGTSGRLGELFF
clone_size: few
j_call: TRBJ2-2
d_call: TRBD2
v_call: TRBV28

cdr3_nt: TGTGCCAGCAGCGATCGCCAATGGGATGGGGCCAACGTCCTGACTTTC
cdr3_aa: CASSDRQWDGANVLTF
clone_size: few
j_call: TRBJ2-6
d_call: -
v_call: TRBV9

cdr3_nt: TGTGCCAGCAGGGGTTGGCGTGGCACCGGGGAGCTGTTTTTT
cdr3_aa: CASRGWRGTGELFF
clone_size: few
j_call: TRBJ2-2
d_call: -
v_call: TRBV28

cdr3_nt: TGTGCCAGCACCCCCCGACAGTGGATGATTAGGGCTGAAGCTTTCTTT
cdr3_aa: CASTPRQWMIRAEAFF
clone_size: many
j_call: TRBJ1-1
d_call: -
v_call: TRBV6-1

cdr3_nt: TGTGCCAGCAGCTTGGTGGGGGCGCAATCTGGGGCCAACGTCCTGACTTTC
cdr3_aa: CASSLVGAQSGANVLTF
clone_size: -
j_call: TRBJ2-6
d_call: -
v_call: TRBV5-5

cdr3_nt: TGTGCCAGCAGTCCCGGGGGACTAGCGGGAAGGCAAGAGACCCAGTACTTC
cdr3_aa: CASSPGGLAGRQETQYF
clone_size: many
j_call: TRBJ2-5
d_call: TRBD2
v_call: TRBV12-3/TRBV12-4

cdr3_nt: TGTGCCAGCAGTACCGTACTAGCGGGATACTACGAGCAGTACTTC
cdr3_aa: CASSTVLAGYYEQYF
clone_size: few
j_call: TRBJ2-7
d_call: TRBD2
v_call: TRBV6-1

cdr3_nt: TGCAGTGCTAGAGGGCAGGGGAGGGTGGCTTTCTTT
cdr3_aa: CSARGQGRVAFF
clone_size: many
j_call: TRBJ1-1
d_call: -
v_call: TRBV20-1

cdr3_nt: TGCAGTGCTAGACAGACAGGGTCGAGGAACACTGAAGCTTTCTTT
cdr3_aa: CSARQTGSRNTEAFF
clone_size: few
j_call: TRBJ1-1
d_call: TRBD1
v_call: TRBV20-1

cdr3_nt: TGCAGTGCTGTTCCAGGGTCGTCTCACTATGGCTACACCTTC
cdr3_aa: CSAVPGSSHYGYTF
clone_size: many
j_call: TRBJ1-2
d_call: -
v_call: TRBV20-1

cdr3_nt: TGTGCCAGCAGCCCGCGGGGGGGCGGGAGTTTTCAAGAGACCCAGTACTTC
cdr3_aa: CASSPRGGGSFQETQYF
clone_size: -
j_call: TRBJ2-5
d_call: TRBD2
v_call: TRBV5-4

cdr3_nt: TGTGCCAGCAGCTTACTCTGCCCGAATTACGAGCAGTACTTC
cdr3_aa: CASSLLCPNYEQYF
clone_size: many
j_call: TRBJ2-7
d_call: -
v_call: TRBV7-3

cdr3_nt: TGTGCCAGCAGTCTCCACCCCCCTACTAGCGGGAGATCGGATACGCAGTATTTT
cdr3_aa: CASSLHPPTSGRSDTQYF
clone_size: -
j_call: TRBJ2-3
d_call: TRBD2
v_call: TRBV2

cdr3_nt: TGTGCCAGCAGTCTACCGGGACACTCTTACAATGAGCAGTTCTTC
cdr3_aa: CASSLPGHSYNEQFF
clone_size: many
j_call: TRBJ2-1
d_call: -
v_call: TRBV28

cdr3_nt: TGTGCCAGCAGTGAATCCGAGACAGGGGTTGCCCAAGAGACCCAGTACTTC
cdr3_aa: CASSESETGVAQETQYF
clone_size: many
j_call: TRBJ2-5
d_call: TRBD1
v_call: TRBV2

cdr3_nt: TGCAGTGCTACGACCGGACAGGCAAGGCTAGTTTCAGATACGCAGTATTTT
cdr3_aa: CSATTGQARLVSDTQYF
clone_size: once
j_call: TRBJ2-3
d_call: TRBD1
v_call: TRBV20-1

cdr3_nt: TGTGCCAGCAGTTTAGGAGCGGGGGCCTACGAGCAGTACTTC
cdr3_aa: CASSLGAGAYEQYF
clone_size: many
j_call: TRBJ2-7
d_call: TRBD2
v_call: TRBV28

cdr3_nt: TGTGCCAGCAGTGGGAATAGCGCCAGCCAAGAGACCCAGTACTTC
cdr3_aa: CASSGNSASQETQYF
clone_size: many
j_call: TRBJ2-5
d_call: -
v_call: TRBV2

cdr3_nt: TGTGCCAGCAGCTCCGACAGCTCCTATAATTCACCCCTCCACTTT
cdr3_aa: CASSSDSSYNSPLHF
clone_size: -
j_call: TRBJ1-6
d_call: -
v_call: TRBV7-9

cdr3_nt: TGCGCCAGCAGCCAGGCGGACAGGGAGCACACTGAAGCTTTCTTT
cdr3_aa: CASSQADREHTEAFF
clone_size: few
j_call: TRBJ1-1
d_call: TRBD1
v_call: TRBV4-1

cdr3_nt: TGCGCCAGCAGTAATACAGGGGGCTCGGGCACTGAAGCTTTCTTT
cdr3_aa: CASSNTGGSGTEAFF
clone_size: few
j_call: TRBJ1-1
d_call: TRBD1
v_call: TRBV5-1

cdr3_nt: TGTGCCAGCAGCGCAAGTCGAACCCTAGCGAACACCGGGGAGCTGTTTTTT
cdr3_aa: CASSASRTLANTGELFF
clone_size: -
j_call: TRBJ2-2
d_call: -
v_call: TRBV9